A single count supports the clone carrying this T cell receptor beta chain. The sample is drawn from a study of PD-L1 blockade in urothelial cancer. Trimming at V came to 4 bases and at J to 7 bases, leaving 11 bases not matched to a gene. Germline assignment: CDR1 MGHRA and CDR2 YSYEKL. The length of the CDR3 is 16 residues. Time point described: peripheral blood 6 weeks after treatment start. Sequencing was performed with immunoSEQ multiplex PCR; in TCRdb, only in-frame clones are kept and a portion is missing. The sample shows tens of thousands of clones, about 90% of them seen only once. V usage is TRBV4-1 and J usage is TRBJ2-5; 11 bases align to TRBD2. This clonotype originated in a man in his 70s with urothelial cancer. Sequenced here: PBMCs, sampled around atezolizumab (anti-PD-L1) treatment. CDR3 loop: CASSLLVAGGQRTQYF. The CDR3 bases are TGCGCCAGCAGCCTCTTAGTAGCGGGAGGGCAACGGACCCAGTACTTC.